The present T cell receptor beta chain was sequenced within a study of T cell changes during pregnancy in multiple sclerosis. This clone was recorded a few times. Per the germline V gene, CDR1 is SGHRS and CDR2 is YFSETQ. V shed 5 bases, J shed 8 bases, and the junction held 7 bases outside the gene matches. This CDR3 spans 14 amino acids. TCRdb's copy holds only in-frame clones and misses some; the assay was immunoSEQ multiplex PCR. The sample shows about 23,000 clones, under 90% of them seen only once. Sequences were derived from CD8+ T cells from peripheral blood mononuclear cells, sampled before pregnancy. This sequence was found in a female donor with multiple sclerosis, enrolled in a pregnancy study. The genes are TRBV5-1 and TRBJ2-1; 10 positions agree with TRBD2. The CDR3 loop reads CASRLAGEPHEQFF. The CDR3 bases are TGCGCCAGCAGGCTAGCGGGAGAACCTCATGAGCAGTTCTTC.